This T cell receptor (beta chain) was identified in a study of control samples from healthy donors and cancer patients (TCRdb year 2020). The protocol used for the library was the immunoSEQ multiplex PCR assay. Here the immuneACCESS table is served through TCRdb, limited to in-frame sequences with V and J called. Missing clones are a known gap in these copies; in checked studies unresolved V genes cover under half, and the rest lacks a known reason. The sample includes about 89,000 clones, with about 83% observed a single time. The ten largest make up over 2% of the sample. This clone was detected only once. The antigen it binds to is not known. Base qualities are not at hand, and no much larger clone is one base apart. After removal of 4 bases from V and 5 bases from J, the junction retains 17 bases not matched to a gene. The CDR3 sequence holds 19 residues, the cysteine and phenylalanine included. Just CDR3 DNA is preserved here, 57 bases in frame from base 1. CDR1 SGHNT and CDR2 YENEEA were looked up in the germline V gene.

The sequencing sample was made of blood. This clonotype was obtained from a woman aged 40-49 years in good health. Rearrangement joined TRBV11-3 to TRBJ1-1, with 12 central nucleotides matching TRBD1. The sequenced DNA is TGTGCCAGCAGCTACGCCTCCGGGACAGGGGGCTTTAGTTGGACTGAAGCTTTCTTT. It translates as CASSYASGTGGFSWTEAFF.